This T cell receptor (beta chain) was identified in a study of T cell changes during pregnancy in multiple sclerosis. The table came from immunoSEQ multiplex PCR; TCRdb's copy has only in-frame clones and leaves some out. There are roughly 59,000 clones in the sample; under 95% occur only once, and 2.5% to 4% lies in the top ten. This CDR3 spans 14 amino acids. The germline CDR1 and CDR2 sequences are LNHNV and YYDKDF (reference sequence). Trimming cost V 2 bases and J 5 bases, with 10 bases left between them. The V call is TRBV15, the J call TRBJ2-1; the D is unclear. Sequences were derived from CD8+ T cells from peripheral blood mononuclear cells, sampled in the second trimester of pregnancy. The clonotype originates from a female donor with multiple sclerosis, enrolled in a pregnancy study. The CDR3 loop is CATSRSPLDNEQFF. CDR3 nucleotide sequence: TGTGCCACCAGCAGATCCCCCCTTGACAATGAGCAGTTCTTC.